These 17 T cell receptor beta chains share one sample of origin, sequenced in a study of blood T cell repertoires in COVID-19 (dated by TCRdb to about 2020). Library preparation employed the immunoSEQ multiplex PCR assay. TCRdb holds this immuneACCESS table with in-frame rearrangements only. Some clones are missing; in checked studies, unresolved V genes explain under half, and the rest has no known cause. Present in this sample are about 200,000 clones, 85% of which were seen just once. Jointly, the top ten make up roughly a sixth of the sample. The sequencing sample was made of PBMCs or T cells enriched from blood (not recorded which). The origin of the receptors is a man in his forties who had recovered from COVID-19.

J is TRBJ2-1 and V is TRBV9; TRBD1 matches 10 bases. CDR1 and CDR2 (germline): SGDLS, YYNGEE. Germline trimming cut 3 bases from V and 8 bases from J; bases unmatched to any gene: 11. CDR3 length: 16 residues. The CDR3 sequence: CASSDKSTGGRDEQFF. CDR3 coding DNA: TGTGCCAGCAGCGACAAATCGACAGGGGGCAGGGATGAGCAGTTCTTC.

CDR3 sequence: CASSPRGGGHNEQFF. The CDR3, as DNA: TGTGCCAGCTCCCCTAGGGGAGGGGGGCACAATGAGCAGTTCTTC. The chain combines TRBV18 with TRBJ2-1; perhaps TRBD2 as D (7 bases). Germline CDR1 and CDR2: KGHSH and LQKENI. The V end lost 6 bases, the J end lost 5 bases, and 17 bases lay between the germline ends. The CDR3 sequence is 15 residues long.

The genes are TRBV28 and TRBJ2-2; D is uncertain. Germline CDR1 is MDHEN and CDR2 is SYDVKM. Trimming pared 2 bases from V and 5 bases from J, leaving 9 bases between. The CDR3 contains 14 residues. The CDR3 region has the DNA TGTGCCAGCAGTTTAGATAGTGCAACCGGGGAGCTGTTTTTT. Its protein product is CASSLDSATGELFF.

The chain links TRBV2 to TRBJ2-5, with 8 bases that match TRBD1. This CDR3 is built from 15 residues. Germline V CDR1 and CDR2: SNHLY, FYNNEI. Trimming took 7 bases from V and 5 from J; bases not matched to a gene: 12. The CDR3, as DNA: TGTGCCAGCAAAAGACAGGGGCCCCCAGGGGAGACCCAGTACTTC. Translated, it gives CASKRQGPPGETQYF.

This clone has just a few counts. This chain uses TRBV2 with TRBJ1-6; maybe TRBD1 (6 bases). The CDR3 totals 14 residues. The ends were cut back, 6 bases at V and 7 bases at J, with 13 bases in the middle. The V gene's germline CDR1 is SNHLY and CDR2 FYNNEI. In DNA form, the CDR3 reads TGTGCCAGCAGACCCAGGGGCGGGAATTCACCCCTCCACTTT. Translation: CASRPRGGNSPLHF. The full variable domain, in which reference TRBV2 and TRBJ1-6 provide the parts outside the CDR3, is EPEVTQTPSHQVTQMGQEVILRCVPISNHLYFYWYRQILGQKVEFLVSFYNNEISEKSEIFDDQFSVERPDGSNFTLKIRSTKLEDSAMYFCASRPRGGNSPLHFGNGTRLTVT.

The rearrangement uses TRBV4-1 and TRBJ1-1; tentative D call: TRBD1 (5 bases). The CDR3 loop spans 17 amino acids. Trimming stripped 0 bases from V and 6 bases from J, with 20 bases between. Per the germline V gene, CDR1 is MGHRA and CDR2 is YSYEKL. The CDR3 loop is CASSQEGDSILRAEAFF. CDR3 bases: TGCGCCAGCAGCCAAGAAGGGGACTCCATCTTAAGGGCTGAAGCTTTCTTT.

The rearrangement uses TRBV19 and TRBJ1-1; possible D gene TRBD1, 6 bases. Germline V lookup: CDR1 LNHDA, CDR2 SQIVND (reference sequence). The germline V and J ends were trimmed by 9 bases and 1 base, with 18 bases remaining between them. The CDR3 has 15 residues. The CDR3 nucleotides are TGTGCCAGCAAACAGGGTTTTTTGGCGAACACTGAAGCTTTCTTT. Its protein is CASKQGFLANTEAFF.

The chain uses TRBV19 and TRBJ2-4; D unresolved. Germline CDR1 reads LNHDA; CDR2 reads SQIVND (reference sequence). The CDR3 spans 14 residues. The V end lost 3 bases, the J end lost 8 bases, and 14 bases lay between the germline ends. DNA for the CDR3: TGTGCCAGTAGTATCCTCCCCCTTTTCGACATTCAGTACTTC. Protein: CASSILPLFDIQYF. Filled out from reference TRBV19 and TRBJ2-4, the complete variable domain reads DGGITQSPKYLFRKEGQNVTLSCEQNLNHDAMYWYRQDPGQGLRLIYYSQIVNDFQKGDIAEGYSVSREKKESFPLTVTSAQKNPTAFYLCASSILPLFDIQYFGAGTRLSVL.

This chain links TRBV18 with TRBJ2-7, with 9 bases aligning to TRBD1. Germline loops: CDR1 KGHSH, CDR2 LQKENI. The trim removed 2 bases at V and 10 bases at J, leaving 9 bases unmatched. The CDR3 is made up of 14 amino acids. The CDR3 nucleotides are TGTGCCAGCTCACCAAAATCGGGACAGGGAAGACAGTACTTC. Protein sequence: CASSPKSGQGRQYF.

The gene calls are TRBV20-1 and TRBJ2-7; no reliable D call. This CDR3 is built from 11 residues. From germline, CDR1 is DFQATT and CDR2 SNEGSKA (reference sequence). The germline V and J ends were trimmed by 5 bases and 6 bases, with 11 bases remaining between them. The CDR3 sequence is CSAGREREQYF. The CDR3 DNA follows: TGCAGTGCTGGTCGTGAGCGCGAGCAGTACTTC.

The rearrangement uses TRBV19 and TRBJ1-4; D is uncertain. Germline CDR1 reads LNHDA; CDR2 reads SQIVND (reference sequence). Deletions cut 6 bases from V and 6 bases from J, with 11 bases between. The CDR3 sequence is 13 residues long. The DNA of the CDR3 is TGTGCCAGTAGCACTTATGCGTATGAAAAACTGTTTTTT. This gives the protein CASSTYAYEKLFF.

This chain uses TRBV5-1 with TRBJ2-7; 16 nucleotides agree with TRBD2. The CDR3 length is 19 residues. V lost 0 bases, J lost 1 base, and 7 bases stayed unmatched. Germline V lookup: CDR1 SGHRS, CDR2 YFSETQ. Written as DNA, the CDR3 is TGCGCCAGCAGCTTGGGGCCGGGACTAGCGGGAGGGATATCCTACGAGCAGTACTTC. Translation gives CASSLGPGLAGGISYEQYF. Variable domain in full (rest from reference TRBV5-1 and TRBJ2-7): KAGVTQTPRYLIKTRGQQVTLSCSPISGHRSVSWYQQTPGQGLQFLFEYFSETQRNKGNFPGRFSGRQFSNSRSEMNVSTLELGDSALYLCASSLGPGLAGGISYEQYFGPGTRLTVT.

As to this clone: The identical CDR3 is also encoded by other nucleotide sequences in the sample. The rearrangement joins TRBV18 to TRBJ1-1; no firm D call. V shed 2 bases and J shed 1 base, with 8 bases lying between them. The CDR3 totals 14 residues. Per the germline V gene, CDR1 is KGHSH and CDR2 is LQKENI. The CDR3, as DNA: TGTGCCAGCTCACCAATGGAGGGGAACACTGAAGCTTTCTTT. Its translation: CASSPMEGNTEAFF.

The chain carries TRBV27 and TRBJ2-2, with 9 nucleotides matching TRBD1. Losses at the gene ends were 6 bases for V and 6 bases for J; bases not matched to a gene: 5. The CDR3 length is 14 residues. Germline values: CDR1 MNHEY, CDR2 SMNVEV (reference sequence). The chain's CDR3 is CASSFGQGSGELFF. Here the CDR3 DNA reads TGTGCCAGCAGCTTCGGACAGGGGTCCGGGGAGCTGTTTTTT.

This clone showed up just a few times. The CDR3 sequence: CATKRQGDLSLHF. DNA of the CDR3: TGTGCCACCAAGAGGCAGGGGGATTTGTCCCTCCACTTT. The V call is TRBV10-3, the J call TRBJ1-6, with 7 nucleotides matching TRBD1. Germline V gives CDR1 ENHRY, CDR2 SYGVKD. Trimming took 10 bases from V and 14 from J; bases not matched to a gene: 14. This CDR3 contains 13 residues.

The J gene is TRBJ1-3, the V gene TRBV19; D remains unclear. Germline V gene sequence: CDR1 LNHDA, CDR2 SQIVND (reference sequence). This CDR3 has 15 residues. The V and J ends lost 6 bases and 0 bases respectively, with 12 bases between them. CDR3 sequence reads: CASSLTYSSGNTIYF. The CDR3, as DNA: TGTGCCAGTAGCCTGACCTACAGCTCTGGAAACACCATATATTTT. The whole variable domain, filled in from reference TRBV19 and TRBJ1-3, reads DGGITQSPKYLFRKEGQNVTLSCEQNLNHDAMYWYRQDPGQGLRLIYYSQIVNDFQKGDIAEGYSVSREKKESFPLTVTSAQKNPTAFYLCASSLTYSSGNTIYFGEGSWLTVV.

The chain uses TRBV9 and TRBJ2-1; 10 nucleotides line up with TRBD1. Germline V gene lookup returns CDR1 SGDLS and CDR2 YYNGEE. The CDR3 runs 16 residues. Losses at the gene ends were 4 bases for V and 9 bases for J; bases not matched to a gene: 13. CDR3 residues: CASSTQSGTGVGEQFF. DNA of the CDR3: TGTGCCAGCAGCACCCAATCCGGGACAGGGGTTGGTGAGCAGTTCTTC. Drawing the rest from reference TRBV9 and TRBJ2-1, the complete variable domain is DSGVTQTPKHLITATGQRVTLRCSPRSGDLSVYWYQQSLDQGLQFLIQYYNGEERAKGNILERFSAQQFPDLHSELNLSSLELGDSALYFCASSTQSGTGVGEQFFGPGTRLTVL.